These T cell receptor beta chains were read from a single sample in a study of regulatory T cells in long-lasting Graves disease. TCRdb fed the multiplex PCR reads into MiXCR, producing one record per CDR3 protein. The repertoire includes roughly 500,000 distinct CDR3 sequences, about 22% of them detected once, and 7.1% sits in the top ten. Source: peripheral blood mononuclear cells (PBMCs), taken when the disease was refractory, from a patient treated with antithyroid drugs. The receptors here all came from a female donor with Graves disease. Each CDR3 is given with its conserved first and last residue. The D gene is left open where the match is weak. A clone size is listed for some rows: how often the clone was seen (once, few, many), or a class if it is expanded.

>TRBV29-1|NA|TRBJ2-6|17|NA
TGCAGCGTTGAAGCTTCCCAGGGCCACTCTGGGGCCAACGTCCTGACTTTC
CSVEASQGHSGANVLTF
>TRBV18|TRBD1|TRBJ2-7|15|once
TGTGCCAGCTCACCACGACCGGGACAGACAACCGAGCAGTACTTC
CASSPRPGQTTEQYF
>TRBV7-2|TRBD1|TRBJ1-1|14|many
TGTGCCAGCAGTCGACAGGGAGGGGACACTGAAGCTTTCTTT
CASSRQGGDTEAFF
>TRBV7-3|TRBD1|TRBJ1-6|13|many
TGTGCCAGCAGCCTAACAGGGGATTCACCCCTCCACTTT
CASSLTGDSPLHF
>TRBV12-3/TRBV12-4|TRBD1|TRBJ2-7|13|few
TGTGCCAGCAGGTACGGGACAGGGAAAGAGCAGTACTTC
CASRYGTGKEQYF
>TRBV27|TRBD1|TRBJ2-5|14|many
TGTGCCAGCAGTCTTACAGGACAGGGCAAGACCCAGTACTTC
CASSLTGQGKTQYF
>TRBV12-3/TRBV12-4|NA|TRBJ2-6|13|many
TGTGCCACCACGGGATCTGGGGCCAACGTCCTGACTTTC
CATTGSGANVLTF
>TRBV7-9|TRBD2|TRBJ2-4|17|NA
TGTGCCAGCAGCTGGACTAGCGGGGGGGGAGCCAAAGACATTCAGTACTTC
CASSWTSGGGAKDIQYF
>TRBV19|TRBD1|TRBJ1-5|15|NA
TGTGCCAGTACCCCGGACAGGTATAGCAATCAGCCCCAGCATTTT
CASTPDRYSNQPQHF
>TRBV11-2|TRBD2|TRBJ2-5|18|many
TGTGCCAGCAGCGTCACCTACTCGGGACTAGCGGGAGTAGAGACCCAGTACTTC
CASSVTYSGLAGVETQYF
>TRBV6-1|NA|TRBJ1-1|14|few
TGTGCCAGCAGTGAACGTTGGGGCTACCCTGAAGCTTTCTTT
CASSERWGYPEAFF
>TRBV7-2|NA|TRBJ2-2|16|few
TGTGCCAGCAGCTTAGTATTTTCTGGTTACACCGGGGAGCTGTTTTTT
CASSLVFSGYTGELFF
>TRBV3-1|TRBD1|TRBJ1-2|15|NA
TGTGCCAGCAGCCGGCGGGGACAGGCCATCTATGGCTACACCTTC
CASSRRGQAIYGYTF
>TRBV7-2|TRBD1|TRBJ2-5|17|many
TGTGCCAGCAGCTTACCGGACAGGGAGTGGATAAGCGAGACCCAGTACTTC
CASSLPDREWISETQYF
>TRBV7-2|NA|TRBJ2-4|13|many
TGTGCCAGCAGGCAACAGGGACCAAACATTCAGTACTTC
CASRQQGPNIQYF
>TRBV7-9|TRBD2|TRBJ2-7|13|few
TGTGCCAGCAGCTTAGAGCTAGCGGGGCCCTGGATGTTC
CASSLELAGPWMF
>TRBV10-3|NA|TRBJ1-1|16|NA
TGTGCCATCAGTGAGTCTTTGGCAGTCTACGGCACTGAAGCTCTCTTT
CAISESLAVYGTEALF
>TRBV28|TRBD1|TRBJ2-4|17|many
TGTGCCAGCAGTTTAAGGGGACAGGGTGGAGCCAAAAACATTCAGTACTTC
CASSLRGQGGAKNIQYF
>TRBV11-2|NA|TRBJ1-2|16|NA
TGTGCCAGCAGCCCGAGCCCACAGGGTCGGTACTATGGCTACACCTTC
CASSPSPQGRYYGYTF
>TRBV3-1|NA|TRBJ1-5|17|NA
TGTGCCAGCAGCCAAGGATCCGCAGGGGAATTAGATCAGCCCCAGCATTTT
CASSQGSAGELDQPQHF
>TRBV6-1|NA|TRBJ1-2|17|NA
TGTGCCAGCAGTCGCCTGATGGGCCAACAAATCGGTTATGGCTACACCTTC
CASSRLMGQQIGYGYTF
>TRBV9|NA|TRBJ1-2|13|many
TGTGCCAGCAGCGTAGAGGGGAACTATGGCTACACCTTC
CASSVEGNYGYTF
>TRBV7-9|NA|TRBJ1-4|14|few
TGTGCCAGCAGCTTAGTCGAACCCAATGAAAAACTGTTTTTT
CASSLVEPNEKLFF